This T cell receptor (beta chain) stems from a study of cytomegalovirus exposure and HLA in healthy donors. Germline values: CDR1 SEHNR, CDR2 FQNEAQ (reference sequence). V lost 1 base and J lost 5, with 11 bases in between. The CDR3 has 14 residues. Primers: 60 Vbeta forward and 13 Jbeta reverse. Libraries were prepared by immunoSEQ multiplex PCR; TCRdb keeps only in-frame clonotypes and omits some of them. The table for this sample gives roughly 190,000 clones. The sample taken for sequencing was PBMCs. The rearrangement joins TRBV7-9 to TRBJ1-1; possibly TRBD1 for D (6 bases). This sequence originates from a woman between 18 and 30 years old in good health and CMV-seropositive. The CDR3 is CASSLGGGDTEAFF. Here the CDR3 DNA reads TGTGCCAGCAGCTTAGGAGGGGGGGATACTGAAGCTTTCTTT.